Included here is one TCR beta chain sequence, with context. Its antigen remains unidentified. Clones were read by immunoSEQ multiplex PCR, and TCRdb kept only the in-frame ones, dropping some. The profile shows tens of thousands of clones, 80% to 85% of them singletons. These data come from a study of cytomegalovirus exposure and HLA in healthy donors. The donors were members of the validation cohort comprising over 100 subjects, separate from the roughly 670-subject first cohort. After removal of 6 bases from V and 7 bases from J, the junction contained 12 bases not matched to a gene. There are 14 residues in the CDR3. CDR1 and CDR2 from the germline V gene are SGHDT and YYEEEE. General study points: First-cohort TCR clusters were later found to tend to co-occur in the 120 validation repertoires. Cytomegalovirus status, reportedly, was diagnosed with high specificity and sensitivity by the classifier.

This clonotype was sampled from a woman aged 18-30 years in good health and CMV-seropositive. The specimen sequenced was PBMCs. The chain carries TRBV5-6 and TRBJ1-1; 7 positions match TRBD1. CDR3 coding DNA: TGTGCCAGCAACCATGGAGGGGGCGCAGGTGAAGCTTTCTTT. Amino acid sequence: CASNHGGGAGEAFF.